These 14 T cell receptor beta chains came from one sample sequenced in a study of cytomegalovirus exposure and HLA in healthy donors. The PCR was carried out with 60 Vbeta primers and 13 Jbeta primers. The assay was immunoSEQ multiplex PCR, and TCRdb's table has in-frame clones only and misses some. The sample holds about 130,000 clones, more than 75% seen once. The sequencing sample was made of PBMCs. These receptors were obtained from a woman in her sixties or seventies in good health and CMV-seropositive.

The chain links TRBV7-9 to TRBJ2-7, with 8 bases fitting TRBD2. From germline, CDR1 is SEHNR and CDR2 FQNEAQ (reference sequence). The V gene end was trimmed by 0 bases and the J gene end by 9 bases; junction bases not matched to a gene: 19. The length of the CDR3 is 18 residues. The DNA of the CDR3 is TGTGCCAGCAGCTTAGCTCTTGGAGAGTCGGCTAGCGGGCCCGGGCAGTACTTC. Its translation is CASSLALGESASGPGQYF.

This chain joins TRBV9 and TRBJ2-1; possible D gene TRBD2, 6 bases. Germline lookup yields CDR1 SGDLS and CDR2 YYNGEE. This CDR3 has 14 residues. Trimming shortened V by 4 bases and J by 9 bases, and 17 bases separated the two germline ends. The CDR3 region is CASSPEGRGAEQFF. The CDR3 DNA sequence: TGTGCCAGCAGCCCGGAGGGCCGGGGAGCTGAGCAGTTCTTC.

The chain combines TRBV10-3 with TRBJ1-1; TRBD1 matches at 11 bases. Germline-derived CDR1 and CDR2 are ENHRY and SYGVKD. With V trimmed by 3 bases and J by 7 bases, 4 bases remained unmatched. This CDR3 contains 14 residues. The CDR3 region has the DNA TGTGCCATCAGTGACGGACAGGGGGCCGGTGAAGCTTTCTTT. Protein product: CAISDGQGAGEAFF.

V usage is TRBV11-3 and J usage is TRBJ2-5; D remains ambiguous. The ends were cut back, 3 bases at V and 5 bases at J, with 16 bases in the middle. CDR3 length: 15 amino acids. Germline CDR1 is SGHNT and CDR2 is YENEEA. CDR3 protein: CASSLDSTGGETQYF. CDR3 coding DNA: TGTGCCAGCAGCTTGGATTCGACGGGTGGGGAGACCCAGTACTTC. Variable domain in full (rest from reference TRBV11-3 and TRBJ2-5): EAGVVQSPRYKIIEKKQPVAFWCNPISGHNTLYWYLQNLGQGPELLIRYENEEAVDDSQLPKDRFSAERLKGVDSTLKIQPAELGDSAVYLCASSLDSTGGETQYFGPGTRLLVL.

The chain is built from TRBV4-3 and TRBJ1-1; TRBD1 aligns across 9 bases. CDR3 length: 16 amino acids. Germline V lookup: CDR1 LGHNA, CDR2 YSLEER. Trimming at V came to 1 base and at J to 7 bases, leaving 10 bases not matched to a gene. Here the CDR3 DNA reads TGCGCCAGCAGCCAAGCGACAGGGGGGCTTATTATTGAAGCTTTCTTT. This encodes CASSQATGGLIIEAFF.

The J gene is TRBJ1-2, the V gene TRBV7-2, with a possible D match to TRBD1 (5 bases). Trimming removed 1 base at V and 6 bases at J, with 6 bases between. The germline gives CDR1 SGHTA, CDR2 FQGNSA. The length of the CDR3 is 12 residues. CDR3 DNA sequence: TGTGCCAGCAGCTTAGGCAGGGATGGCTACACCTTC. It codes for CASSLGRDGYTF. Drawing the rest from reference TRBV7-2 and TRBJ1-2, the complete variable domain is GAGVSQSPSNKVTEKGKDVELRCDPISGHTALYWYRQSLGQGLEFLIYFQGNSAPDKSGLPSDRFSAERTGGSVSTLTIQRTQQEDSAVYLCASSLGRDGYTFGSGTRLTVV.

The chain is built from TRBV7-9 and TRBJ1-2; 9 bases agree with TRBD1. The CDR3 runs 14 residues. The germline gives CDR1 SEHNR, CDR2 FQNEAQ (reference sequence). J gave up 7 bases and V 6 bases, and 9 bases lay outside the gene matches. The DNA of the CDR3 is TGTGCCAGCAGACCAACAGGGGGCGCGTCTGGCTACACCTTC. Protein product: CASRPTGGASGYTF.

The chain carries TRBV4-3 and TRBJ2-1, with D possibly TRBD1 on 6 matching bases. CDR1 is LGHNA and CDR2 is YSLEER in the germline V gene. Trimming removed 3 bases from V and 0 bases from J, with 15 bases in between. The CDR3 consists of 17 residues. CDR3 sequence (DNA): TGCGCCAGCAGCCAGGACACAGGGTGGAGCTCCTACAATGAGCAGTTCTTC. Translating gives CASSQDTGWSSYNEQFF.

V and J are TRBV7-3 and TRBJ1-2, with 12 bases aligning to TRBD1. Germline trimming cut 6 bases from V and 2 bases from J; bases unmatched to any gene: 7. From germline, CDR1 is SGHTA and CDR2 FQGTGA. CDR3 size: 16 residues. The CDR3 here is CASRFPGQGANYGYTF. The CDR3, as DNA: TGTGCCAGCAGGTTTCCGGGACAGGGGGCGAACTATGGCTACACCTTC.

V usage is TRBV19 and J usage is TRBJ2-2, with a weak D call TRBD2 (6 bases). Germline lookup yields CDR1 LNHDA and CDR2 SQIVND (reference sequence). V gave up 7 bases and J gave up 1 base, with 19 bases separating them. The CDR3 consists of 17 residues. CDR3 loop: CASTPIFSGGNTGELFF. The CDR3 DNA reads TGTGCCAGTACCCCTATTTTTAGCGGAGGGAACACCGGGGAGCTGTTTTTT.

As to this clone: One end of the junction fails to match germline, which may point to a read error. This chain links TRBV7-7 with TRBJ2-5; weak D call: TRBD1 (6 bases). The end of the DNA is better explained by TRBJ2-7, so the J call may be wrong. Germline V gives CDR1 SSHAT, CDR2 FNYEAQ (reference sequence). The length of the CDR3 is 15 residues. This chain's CDR3 is CASSLGTGFVYEQYF. DNA for the CDR3: TGTGCTAGCAGCTTAGGAACAGGGTTCGTCTACGAGCAGTACTTC.

Remarks on this clone: The junction differs from germline at one of its ends, possibly a read error. V and J are TRBV7-9 and TRBJ1-2; weak D call: TRBD1 (5 bases). This CDR3 has 15 residues. The germline V gene has CDR1 SEHNR and CDR2 FQNEAQ (reference sequence). In DNA form, the CDR3 reads TGTTCCAGCAGACAATCCGGGGGTATGAACTATGGCTACACCTTC. This sequence encodes CSSRQSGGMNYGYTF.

This chain joins TRBV19 and TRBJ1-5, with 9 bases matching TRBD1. The CDR3 sequence is 14 residues long. The J segment lost 5 bases and the V segment lost 4 bases, leaving 3 bases of the junction unmatched. CDR1 and CDR2 from the germline V gene are LNHDA and SQIVND (reference sequence). The chain's CDR3 is CASSRGQGHQPQHF. The CDR3 nucleotides are TGTGCCAGTAGTAGGGGACAGGGCCATCAGCCCCAGCATTTT.

V gene TRBV5-1 combines with J gene TRBJ2-3; 13 bases match TRBD2. Per the germline V gene, CDR1 is SGHRS and CDR2 is YFSETQ. The CDR3 is 16 amino acids. V lost 3 bases, J lost 2 bases, and 3 bases stayed unmatched. The CDR3 reads CASSSTSGRATDTQYF. In nucleotides, the CDR3 is TGCGCCAGCAGCTCAACTAGCGGGAGGGCCACAGATACGCAGTATTTT.